This TCR beta chain derives from a study of PD-1 blockade in classical Hodgkin lymphoma. Across the whole study: Patients got intravenous nivolumab 3 mg/kg every 2 weeks.

In this sample, this clone turned up a few times. Its target is unknown. TCRdb's table, derived via immunoSEQ multiplex PCR, lists solely in-frame clones and lacks some. The table records roughly 61,000 clones, roughly 90% of them present only once. Brentuximab vedotin exposure varied among the patients, all of whom had relapsed after autologous stem cell transplantation. General study results and limits: The diversity seen at baseline in complete responders resembled that of newly diagnosed patients. CD4+ but not CD8+ TCR diversity rose significantly by C4D1.

The source is a human donor with classical Hodgkin lymphoma. Sequenced here: peripheral blood mononuclear cells (PBMCs), sampled before the second cycle of nivolumab.

CDR3 DNA sequence: TGTGCCATCAACGGACTCGAGAGCAATCAGCCCCAGCATTTT. The encoded protein is CAINGLESNQPQHF. The chain joins TRBV28 to TRBJ1-5, with D unresolved. CDR3 length: 14 residues. Per germline, CDR1 MDHEN and CDR2 SYDVKM. Trimming shortened V by 10 bases and J by 1 base, and 14 bases separated the two germline ends.